A selection of T cell receptor beta chains follows, all from one sample in a study. One entry per CDR3 protein, called by TCRdb with MiXCR from the RT-PCR reads. The table shows 550,000 to 750,000 distinct CDR3 sequences, with about 14% occurring only once. Sample: memory CD4+ T cells from blood. All receptors come from a female donor in good health, serving as a healthy control. Both conserved end residues are part of each CDR3. The order of the fields is J gene, D gene, V gene, CDR3 protein. The D gene is left open where the match is weak.

TRBJ1-5	NA	TRBV4-3	CASSLWDGNQPQHF
TRBJ1-2	TRBD1	TRBV20-1	CSARLTGANYGYTF
TRBJ2-1	NA	TRBV5-1	CASSLDVLHNEQFF
TRBJ2-7	NA	TRBV10-3	CAVEEGAGVLYEQYF
TRBJ2-1	TRBD1	TRBV24-1	CATSDRPGQGLCNEQFF
TRBJ1-2	TRBD1	TRBV28	CASHRGVGYGYTF
TRBJ1-1	NA	TRBV5-1	CASSPVIGGNTEAFF
TRBJ1-5	NA	TRBV7-2	CASSFGTGTSNQPQHF
TRBJ2-3	NA	TRBV29-1	CSVEGHLDTQYF
TRBJ1-2	NA	TRBV5-1	CASSLASGAGYGYTF
TRBJ2-1	NA	TRBV20-1	CSARASVAVYNEQFF
TRBJ1-2	NA	TRBV20-1	CSARDGFYGYTF
TRBJ2-5	TRBD1	TRBV18	CASSPMGQSQETQYF
TRBJ1-1	NA	TRBV20-1	CSAYGLYLNTEAFF
TRBJ2-1	TRBD2	TRBV20-1	CSARGGLAFNEQFF
TRBJ2-5	TRBD2	TRBV7-2	CASSSYSGSRETQYF
TRBJ2-1	NA	TRBV3-1	CASAKGSGAGEQFF
TRBJ1-2	NA	TRBV27	CASSFRSGYGYTF
TRBJ1-2	TRBD1	TRBV7-2	CASSRDRGGYTF
TRBJ1-1	TRBD1	TRBV5-1	CASSLTGVIEAFF
TRBJ2-7	NA	TRBV20-1	CSGRPGTGAYEQYF
TRBJ2-1	NA	TRBV6-2/TRBV6-3	CASSSPYGNEQFF
TRBJ2-3	NA	TRBV10-3	CAISGRVTSINTDTQYF
TRBJ1-4	NA	TRBV7-2	CASSLRQGTSTNEKLFF
TRBJ2-7	NA	TRBV10-3	CAIRGLYEQYF
TRBJ1-4	NA	TRBV10-3	CAISESLQEGEKLFF
TRBJ1-2	NA	TRBV30	CAWSPLGYRYGYTF
TRBJ2-3	TRBD1	TRBV20-1	CSARFDRVSLSTDTQYF
TRBJ2-1	NA	TRBV7-2	CASSWSYNEQFF
TRBJ1-2	TRBD1	TRBV20-1	CSARKTGDYGYTF
TRBJ1-1	NA	TRBV20-1	CSATRGGAGNTEAFF
TRBJ2-3	TRBD1	TRBV20-1	CSAGEGARDTQYF
TRBJ2-1	TRBD2	TRBV20-1	CSAIPSGRALSYNEQFF
TRBJ1-4	TRBD1	TRBV19	CASSMSRQGGERKLFF
TRBJ2-1	TRBD2	TRBV3-1	CASSLGLAGAEQFF
TRBJ1-2	NA	TRBV15	CATSDTLGVLDGDYYGYTF
TRBJ2-7	TRBD2	TRBV20-1	CSARLGGRDYEQYF
TRBJ1-6	NA	TRBV7-9	CASSLIGGGHSPLHF
TRBJ2-7	NA	TRBV27	CASSDTGTDNYEQYF
TRBJ2-7	TRBD1	TRBV29-1	CSVEDPDRGPYEQYF